Below are 27 T cell receptor beta chains sequenced from a single sample in a study of blood T cells in healthy people across ages. Through a sample-barcoded 5' primer and a J-beta primer mix, a second PCR was run for roughly 6 to 11 cycles. One entry per CDR3 protein, called by TCRdb with MiXCR from the 5' RACE reads. The sample records 1.2 million to 1.5 million distinct CDR3 sequences, approximately 63% being singletons. The sample consisted of blood. Every receptor here comes from a man between 18 and 29 years old in good health.

The chain carries TRBV11-1 and TRBJ2-7; no definite D call. This CDR3 comprises 14 residues. V lost 4 bases and J lost 3, with 13 bases in between. From germline, CDR1 is SGHAT and CDR2 FQDESV (reference sequence). CDR3 nucleotide sequence: TGTGCCAGCAGCTGGAACTCAGACTTCTACGAGCAGTACTTC. This gives the protein CASSWNSDFYEQYF.

The chain links TRBV25-1 to TRBJ1-1; D may be TRBD1 (6 bases). CDR3 length: 15 residues. CDR1 and CDR2 (germline): MGHDK, SYGVNS. Trimming removed 6 bases from V and 0 bases from J, with 14 bases in between. The CDR3 nucleotides read TGTGCCAGCAGGGATACAGGGTTTTTGAACACTGAAGCTTTCTTT. Its protein product is CASRDTGFLNTEAFF.

The chain links TRBV13 to TRBJ2-7; maybe TRBD2 (5 bases). Germline CDR1 is PRHDT and CDR2 is FYEKMQ (reference sequence). The ends were cut back, 5 bases at V and 3 bases at J, with 11 bases in the middle. This CDR3 region has 13 residues. Written as DNA, the CDR3 is TGTGCCAGCAGCCGCCGGGGTCTCTACGAGCAGTACTTC. Residues: CASSRRGLYEQYF.

A word on this clonotype: No conserved phenylalanine or tryptophan ends this CDR3, so it is likely a read error. V gene TRBV27 combines with J gene TRBJ1-2; a possible D gene is TRBD1 (6 bases). The V and J ends lost 6 bases and 6 bases respectively, with 20 bases between them. There are 15 residues in the CDR3. Per germline, CDR1 MNHEY and CDR2 SMNVEV (reference sequence). CDR3 DNA: TGTGCCAGCAGCTTGGGGGGAGGGGGTCCTAATGGCTACACCATC. This gives the protein CASSLGGGGPNGYTI.

V and J are TRBV4-3 and TRBJ2-2, with 7 bases aligning to TRBD2. Looked up from germline, CDR1 is LGHNA and CDR2 is YSLEER. The CDR3 has 18 residues. J lost 3 bases, V lost 0 bases, and 10 bases had no gene match. The CDR3 DNA reads TGCGCCAGCAGCCAAGAAGGGCGTGGCGGGGGATACACCGGGGAGCTGTTTTTT. This codes for CASSQEGRGGGYTGELFF.

The CDR3 spells CASSEHRGSGANVLTF. The CDR3 bases are TGTGCCAGCAGTGAACACAGGGGCTCTGGGGCCAACGTCCTGACTTTC. The rearrangement joins TRBV12-3 or TRBV12-4 to TRBJ2-6, with 7 bases fitting TRBD1. CDR3 size: 16 residues. Losses at the gene ends were 5 bases for V and 0 bases for J; bases not matched to a gene: 4.

The chain recombines TRBV20-1 with TRBJ2-1, with D perhaps matching TRBD2 (5 bases). CDR3 size: 12 residues. The germline gives CDR1 DFQATT, CDR2 SNEGSKA (reference sequence). Trimming left V 6 bases short and J 7 bases short, with 13 bases between. The CDR3 sequence is CSAPIGRNEQFF. The CDR3 DNA sequence: TGCAGTGCCCCGATAGGGAGAAATGAGCAGTTCTTC.

The gene calls are TRBV30 and TRBJ2-7; 12 bases agree with TRBD2. CDR3 length: 16 residues. Trimming at V came to 0 bases and at J to 3 bases, leaving 6 bases not matched to a gene. Germline loops: CDR1 GTSNPN, CDR2 SVGIG (reference sequence). CDR3 protein: CAWSVRTSGAYYEQYF. The DNA of the CDR3 is TGTGCCTGGAGTGTCCGGACTAGCGGGGCCTACTACGAGCAGTACTTC.

The gene calls are TRBV20-1 and TRBJ1-1, with 7 bases aligning to TRBD1. CDR3 length: 13 residues. Per the germline V gene, CDR1 is DFQATT and CDR2 is SNEGSKA (reference sequence). The trim removed 5 bases at V and 6 bases at J, leaving 9 bases unmatched. As DNA, the CDR3 is TGCAGTGCTTACCCTCCAGGGGGACCTGAAGCTTTCTTT. It yields the protein CSAYPPGGPEAFF.

This clonotype was picked up a small number of times. The V gene is TRBV29-1, the J gene TRBJ2-6; D is unclear. The length of the CDR3 is 12 residues. Germline V lookup: CDR1 SQVTM, CDR2 ANQGSEA. Trimming pared 0 bases from V and 8 bases from J, leaving 5 bases between. The DNA of the CDR3 is TGCAGCGTTGAAGATCCGTCCAACGTCCTGACTTTC. This gives the protein CSVEDPSNVLTF.

CDR3 protein: CASAAHATYEQYF. Here the CDR3 DNA reads TGTGCCAGTGCGGCACACGCCACCTACGAGCAGTACTTC. The rearrangement uses TRBV7-2 and TRBJ2-7; D gene ambiguous. Trimming stripped 9 bases from V and 2 bases from J, with 14 bases between. The germline V gene has CDR1 SGHTA and CDR2 FQGNSA. This CDR3 contains 13 residues. Full variable domain (missing parts from reference TRBV7-2 and TRBJ2-7): GAGVSQSPSNKVTEKGKDVELRCDPISGHTALYWYRQSLGQGLEFLIYFQGNSAPDKSGLPSDRFSAERTGGSVSTLTIQRTQQEDSAVYLCASAAHATYEQYFGPGTRLTVT.

This chain joins TRBV7-9 and TRBJ1-6; D is perhaps TRBD1 (5 bases). The germline gives CDR1 SEHNR, CDR2 FQNEAQ (reference sequence). This CDR3 spans 14 amino acids. V lost 4 bases and J 5 bases, leaving 9 bases between the germline ends. The CDR3 DNA sequence: TGTGCCAGCAGCTGGGGGGAAGATAATTCACCCCTCCACTTT. As protein: CASSWGEDNSPLHF.

Only a few counts were recorded for this clonotype. The rearrangement uses TRBV7-9 and TRBJ1-2, with D unclear. Trimming removed 5 bases at V and 4 bases at J, with 11 bases between. The CDR3 has 13 residues. Per germline, CDR1 SEHNR and CDR2 FQNEAQ (reference sequence). The chain's CDR3 is CASSPDGTYGYTF. The DNA of the CDR3 is TGTGCCAGCAGCCCGGACGGAACCTATGGCTACACCTTC.

The chain has TRBV10-2 and TRBJ2-7; 8 bases are shared with TRBD2. In germline, CDR1 is WSHSY, CDR2 SAAADI. The CDR3 sequence is 13 residues long. After removal of 6 bases from V and 5 bases from J, the junction contained 6 bases not matched to a gene. The CDR3, as DNA: TGCGCCAGCAGGAGCGGGAGCGGTCACGAGCAGTACTTC. As protein: CASRSGSGHEQYF.

Notes on this clonotype: This may stem from a read error, because a much larger clone lies one nucleotide away. The V gene is TRBV20-1, the J gene TRBJ2-7; 8 bases match TRBD2. The CDR3 covers 14 residues. After removal of 5 bases from V and 3 bases from J, the junction contained 9 bases not matched to a gene. Germline CDR1 is DFQATT and CDR2 is SNEGSKA (reference sequence). The DNA of the CDR3 is TGCAGTGCTCCGGGGGGGCGGGGCGGCTACGAGCAGTACTTC. The encoded protein is CSAPGGRGGYEQYF.

The V and J genes are TRBV5-5 and TRBJ2-7; D remains unclear. This CDR3 region has 13 residues. The germline V gene encodes CDR1 SGHKS and CDR2 YYEKEE (reference sequence). Trimming stripped 4 bases from V and 3 bases from J, with 11 bases between. The CDR3 bases are TGTGCCAGCAGCCGTCTACGGAACTACGAGCAGTACTTC. This codes for CASSRLRNYEQYF.

The chain combines TRBV20-1 with TRBJ1-2, with unresolved D. Per the germline V gene, CDR1 is DFQATT and CDR2 is SNEGSKA (reference sequence). This CDR3 comprises 11 residues. V was cut by 2 bases and J by 5 bases, with 6 bases left in between. The CDR3 DNA is TGCAGTGCTAGACACCAATATGGCTACACCTTC. It is translated as CSARHQYGYTF.

The genes are TRBV7-2 and TRBJ2-1, with 7 bases identical to TRBD2. CDR3 length equals 16 residues. CDR1 and CDR2 from the germline V gene are SGHTA and FQGNSA. The junction had 5 bases not matched to a gene; V was cut back by 1 base and J by 2 bases. For the CDR3, the DNA is TGTGCCAGCAGCTTAGTGGGCGGGAGTGCCTACAATGAGCAGTTCTTC. Its protein product is CASSLVGGSAYNEQFF.

The chain recombines TRBV5-1 with TRBJ2-7, with D perhaps TRBD1 (6 bases). Germline V gives CDR1 SGHRS, CDR2 YFSETQ. The CDR3 loop spans 15 amino acids. The V end lost 2 bases, the J end lost 2 bases, and 14 bases lay between the germline ends. The CDR3 sequence is CASSLGDRFAYEQYF. CDR3 in DNA: TGCGCCAGCAGCTTAGGTGACAGGTTTGCCTACGAGCAGTACTTC.

V gene TRBV12-3 or TRBV12-4 combines with J gene TRBJ2-1, with 10 bases fitting TRBD1. V lost 6 bases to trimming and J lost 4 bases; unmatched junction nucleotides: 9. The CDR3 is 16 amino acids. The CDR3, as DNA: TGTGCCAGCAGCCCCCCCACGGGACAGGGGTACAATGAGCAGTTCTTC. Translating it yields CASSPPTGQGYNEQFF.

The chain uses TRBV3-1 and TRBJ2-1; 12 bases line up with TRBD2. The germline gives CDR1 LGHDT, CDR2 YNNKEL (reference sequence). This CDR3 comprises 17 residues. V lost 1 base and J lost 4; bases outside the gene matches: 5. CDR3 DNA: TGTGCCAGCAGCCAAGGTCGTACTAGCGGGAGGTACAATGAGCAGTTCTTC. Amino acids: CASSQGRTSGRYNEQFF.

This chain connects TRBV27 to TRBJ2-5, with D possibly TRBD2 on 7 matching bases. The J call may be mistaken, given a closer DNA end match to TRBJ2-7. The germline V gene has CDR1 MNHEY and CDR2 SMNVEV (reference sequence). The CDR3 runs to 14 residues. The CDR3 coding sequence is TGTGCCAGCAGTCCTTGGGGGGGGCCCTACGAGCAGTACTTC. Protein: CASSPWGGPYEQYF.

The V call is TRBV15, the J call TRBJ2-1; 12 nucleotides align to TRBD2. Germline trimming cut 4 bases from V and 7 bases from J; bases unmatched to any gene: 5. The CDR3 covers 15 residues. Germline CDR1 and CDR2: LNHNV and YYDKDF (reference sequence). Here the CDR3 DNA reads TGTGCCACCAGCATAAGGACTAGCGGGAAAAATGAGCAGTTCTTC. It yields the protein CATSIRTSGKNEQFF.

The rearrangement joins TRBV20-1 to TRBJ2-2; D remains ambiguous. Per germline, CDR1 DFQATT and CDR2 SNEGSKA (reference sequence). The V end was cut by 0 bases, the J end by 0 bases, with 5 bases between. This CDR3 region has 14 residues. This CDR3 is CSARDYANTGELFF. The CDR3 coding sequence is TGCAGTGCTAGAGATTACGCGAACACCGGGGAGCTGTTTTTT.

This clonotype was counted only a few times. The rearrangement joins TRBV29-1 to TRBJ1-2; 8 bases are shared with TRBD1. CDR1 and CDR2 (germline): SQVTM, ANQGSEA. J was trimmed by 3 bases and V by 7 bases; bases with no gene match: 10. The CDR3 is 14 amino acids. The CDR3: CSAQTGEVDYGYTF. CDR3 nucleotides: TGCAGCGCCCAGACAGGGGAGGTAGACTATGGCTACACCTTC.

This clonotype was counted once. The junction does not match germline at one end; this may be a read error. The V and J genes are TRBV29-1 and TRBJ2-5, with D perhaps matching TRBD2 (6 bases). CDR1 is SQVTM, CDR2 ANQGSEA, per germline. This CDR3 is 12 amino acids long. CDR3 in amino acids: CSVGLVEETQCF. CDR3 bases: TGCAGCGTTGGACTAGTTGAAGAGACCCAGTGCTTC.

This rearrangement joins TRBV13 to TRBJ1-2; D gene uncertain. The CDR3 contains 12 residues. Germline lookup yields CDR1 PRHDT and CDR2 FYEKMQ (reference sequence). Trimming shortened V by 4 bases and J by 8 bases, and 11 bases separated the two germline ends. The CDR3 DNA reads as TGTGCCAGCAGCTCCCTGGGTTTAGGCTACACCTTC. It encodes CASSSLGLGYTF.